These 3 T cell receptor beta chains share one sample of origin, sequenced in a study of cytomegalovirus exposure and HLA in healthy donors. Profiled with immunoSEQ multiplex PCR; TCRdb holds only in-frame clones, not every one. This sample has some 86,000 clones; approximately 93% occur once, and the top ten carry 3% to 4.5%. Sequencing was done on a sample of PBMCs. All receptors come from a woman in her thirties in good health and CMV-seronegative.

This rearrangement joins TRBV4-1 to TRBJ1-1; D is unresolved. CDR1 MGHRA and CDR2 YSYEKL come from the germline V gene. Trimming stripped 0 bases from V and 1 base from J, with 12 bases between. The CDR3 runs to 16 residues. The CDR3 loop is CASSQEGPEKNTEAFF. The CDR3 DNA follows: TGCGCCAGCAGCCAAGAAGGTCCGGAGAAGAACACTGAAGCTTTCTTT.

This chain uses TRBV11-2 with TRBJ1-1, with D possibly being TRBD1 (5 bases). The CDR3 runs to 13 residues. The V and J ends lost 3 bases and 1 base respectively, with 6 bases between them. From germline, CDR1 is SGHAT and CDR2 FQNNGV. As DNA, the CDR3 is TGTGCCAGCAGCTTTCAGGGGAACACTGAAGCTTTCTTT. Amino acid sequence: CASSFQGNTEAFF.

The chain carries TRBV30 and TRBJ1-3; no reliable D call. This CDR3 contains 11 residues. Germline V lookup: CDR1 GTSNPN, CDR2 SVGIG (reference sequence). Trimming shortened V by 0 bases and J by 7 bases, and 4 bases separated the two germline ends. CDR3 residues: CAWSVGNTIYF. The CDR3 DNA reads TGTGCCTGGAGTGTCGGGAACACCATATATTTT.